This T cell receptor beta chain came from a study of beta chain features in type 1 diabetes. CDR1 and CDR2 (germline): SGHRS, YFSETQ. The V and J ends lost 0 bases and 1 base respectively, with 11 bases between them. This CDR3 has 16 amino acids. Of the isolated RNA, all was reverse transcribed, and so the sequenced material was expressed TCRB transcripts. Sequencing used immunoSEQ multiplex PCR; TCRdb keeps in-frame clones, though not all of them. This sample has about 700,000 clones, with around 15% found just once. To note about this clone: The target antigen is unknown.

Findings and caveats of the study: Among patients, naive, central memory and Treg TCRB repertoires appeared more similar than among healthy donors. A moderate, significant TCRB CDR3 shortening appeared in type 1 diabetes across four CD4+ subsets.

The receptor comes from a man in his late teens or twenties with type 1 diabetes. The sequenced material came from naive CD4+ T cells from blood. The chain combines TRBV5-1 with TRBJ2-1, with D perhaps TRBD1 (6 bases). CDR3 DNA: TGCGCCAGCAGCTTGGTGGGGGACACGTCCTACAATGAGCAGTTCTTC. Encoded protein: CASSLVGDTSYNEQFF.